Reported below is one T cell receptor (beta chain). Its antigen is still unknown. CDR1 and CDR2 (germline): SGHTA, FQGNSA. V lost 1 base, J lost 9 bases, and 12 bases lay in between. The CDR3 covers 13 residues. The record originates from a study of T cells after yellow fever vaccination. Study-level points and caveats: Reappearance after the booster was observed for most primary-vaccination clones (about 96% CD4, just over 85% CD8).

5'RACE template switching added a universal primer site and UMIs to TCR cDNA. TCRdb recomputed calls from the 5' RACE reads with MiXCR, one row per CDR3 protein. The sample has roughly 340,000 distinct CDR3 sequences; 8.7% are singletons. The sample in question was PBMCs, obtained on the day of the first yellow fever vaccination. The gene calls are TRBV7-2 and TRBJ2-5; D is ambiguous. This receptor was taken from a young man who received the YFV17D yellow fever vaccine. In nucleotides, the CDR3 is TGTGCCAGCAGCTTAGGGCGCCCCGGGTCCCAGTACTTC. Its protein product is CASSLGRPGSQYF.